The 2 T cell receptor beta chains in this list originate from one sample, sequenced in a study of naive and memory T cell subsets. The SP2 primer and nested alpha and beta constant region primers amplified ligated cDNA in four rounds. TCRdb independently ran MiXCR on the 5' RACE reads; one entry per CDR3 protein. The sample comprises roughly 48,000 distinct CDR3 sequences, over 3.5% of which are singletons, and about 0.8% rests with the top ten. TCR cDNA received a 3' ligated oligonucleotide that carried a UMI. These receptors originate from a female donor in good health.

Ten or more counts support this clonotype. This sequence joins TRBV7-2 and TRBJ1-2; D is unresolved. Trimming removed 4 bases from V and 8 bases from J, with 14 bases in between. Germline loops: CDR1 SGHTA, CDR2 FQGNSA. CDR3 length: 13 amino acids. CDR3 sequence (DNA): TGTGCCAGCAGCTCACTGGCCAGATTCGGCTACACCTTC. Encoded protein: CASSSLARFGYTF. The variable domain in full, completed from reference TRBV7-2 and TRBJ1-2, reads GAGVSQSPSNKVTEKGKDVELRCDPISGHTALYWYRQSLGQGLEFLIYFQGNSAPDKSGLPSDRFSAERTGGSVSTLTIQRTQQEDSAVYLCASSSLARFGYTFGSGTRLTVV.

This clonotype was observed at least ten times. CDR3 in DNA: TGTGCCAGTAGTGCCGGACTAGCGGAGCCAGATACGCAGTATTTT. This codes for CASSAGLAEPDTQYF. V and J are TRBV19 and TRBJ2-3; 10 positions match TRBD2. CDR3 length: 15 residues. Germline V gene data show CDR1 as LNHDA and CDR2 as SQIVND (reference sequence). V gave up 5 bases and J gave up 4 bases; unmatched junction bases: 6.